What follows are 32 T cell receptor beta chains derived from one specimen sequenced in a study of blood T cell repertoires in COVID-19. Clones were read by immunoSEQ multiplex PCR, and TCRdb kept only the in-frame ones, dropping some. The sample holds some 90,000 clones, 87% seen once. The material sequenced was peripheral blood. These receptors all come from a woman aged 55-69 years with COVID-19, enrolled during active disease.

The chain recombines TRBV5-1 with TRBJ2-6; a weak D match, TRBD1 (5 bases). Deletions cut 4 bases from V and 0 bases from J, with 14 bases between. The CDR3 has 17 amino acids. The germline V gene has CDR1 SGHRS and CDR2 YFSETQ. The DNA for the CDR3 is TGCGCCAGCAGCGTCCAACCGACAGTCTCTGGGGCCAACGTCCTGACTTTC. It specifies CASSVQPTVSGANVLTF.

V usage is TRBV4-3 and J usage is TRBJ1-6; weak D call: TRBD1 (5 bases). CDR3 length equals 15 residues. V dropped 4 bases and J dropped 4 bases, with 11 bases sitting between them. Germline V CDR1 and CDR2: LGHNA, YSLEER. Written as DNA, the CDR3 is TGCGCCAGCAGCCTCGAGACAGTATATAATTCACCCCTCCACTTT. It encodes CASSLETVYNSPLHF.

This chain uses TRBV27 with TRBJ1-4, with 7 bases lining up with TRBD1. The V gene end was trimmed by 2 bases and the J gene end by 10 bases; junction bases not matched to a gene: 16. Germline CDR1 reads MNHEY; CDR2 reads SMNVEV (reference sequence). This CDR3 is built from 17 residues. CDR3 sequence (DNA): TGTGCCAGCAGTTTAAGACAGGGCGTTACGAAAGGGGTAAAACTGTTTTTT. It codes for CASSLRQGVTKGVKLFF.

The J gene is TRBJ1-2, the V gene TRBV2; 8 nucleotides match TRBD1. The J segment lost 4 bases and the V segment lost 4 bases, leaving 8 bases of the junction unmatched. The CDR3 runs to 15 residues. Looked up from germline, CDR1 is SNHLY and CDR2 is FYNNEI. The CDR3 region is CASSAGQDPTYGYTF. In DNA, the CDR3 is TGTGCCAGCAGTGCGGGACAGGACCCTACCTATGGCTACACCTTC.

This clone was observed a single time. The chain carries TRBV7-6 and TRBJ2-1; D might be TRBD2 (5 bases). The germline CDR1 and CDR2 sequences are SGHVS and FNYEAQ. There are 16 residues in the CDR3. The ends were cut back, 0 bases at V and 2 bases at J, with 11 bases in the middle. CDR3 sequence (DNA): TGTGCCAGCAGCTTAGCGCTCCTAGCCCCCTACAATGAGCAGTTCTTC. Its protein product is CASSLALLAPYNEQFF.

The chain is built from TRBV6-6 and TRBJ1-6; 10 nucleotides match TRBD1. CDR3 length: 16 amino acids. CDR1 and CDR2 (germline): MNHNY, SVGAGI (reference sequence). V shed 0 bases and J 9 bases; nucleotides not matched to a gene: 5. The CDR3 DNA reads TGTGCCAGCAGTTACTCGACGACAGGGGGCGCTTCACCCCTCCACTTT. Translation gives CASSYSTTGGASPLHF.

This clone was seen just once. The rearrangement uses TRBV13 and TRBJ2-7, with D possibly TRBD2 on 6 matching bases. V lost 0 bases and J 7 bases, leaving 7 bases between the germline ends. Germline values: CDR1 PRHDT, CDR2 FYEKMQ (reference sequence). The CDR3 length is 12 residues. Here the CDR3 reads CASSLGRGEQYF. In nucleotides, the CDR3 is TGTGCCAGCAGCTTAGGCCGGGGGGAGCAGTACTTC.

This clone was recorded many times. The chain links TRBV4-3 to TRBJ1-4, with 7 positions matching TRBD1. The trim removed 1 base at V and 3 bases at J, leaving 8 bases unmatched. Germline assignment: CDR1 LGHNA and CDR2 YSLEER. The CDR3 extends over 17 amino acids. This CDR3 reads CASSQASAGTANEKLFF. CDR3 sequence (DNA): TGCGCCAGCAGCCAAGCATCCGCCGGGACAGCTAATGAAAAACTGTTTTTT.

V usage is TRBV5-5 and J usage is TRBJ1-3; D gene ambiguous. CDR1 SGHKS and CDR2 YYEKEE come from the germline V gene (reference sequence). Trimming took 2 bases from V and 0 from J, leaving 12 bases between them. This CDR3 spans 16 amino acids. This CDR3 is CASSFNSPFSGNTIYF. DNA of the CDR3: TGTGCCAGCAGCTTTAACTCGCCGTTCTCTGGAAACACCATATATTTT.

The chain employs TRBV7-9 and TRBJ2-7; D possibly corresponds to TRBD1 (6 bases). The CDR3 is made up of 12 amino acids. V lost 7 bases and J lost 3, with 10 bases in between. Germline CDR1 SEHNR, CDR2 FQNEAQ (reference sequence). The CDR3 region is CASTVDSYEQYF. DNA of the CDR3: TGTGCCAGCACGGTGGACAGCTACGAGCAGTACTTC. Looking up the rest from reference TRBV7-9 and TRBJ2-7 gives the full variable domain: DTGVSQNPRHKITKRGQNVTFRCDPISEHNRLYWYRQTLGQGPEFLTYFQNEAQLEKSRLLSDRFSAERPKGSFSTLEIQRTEQGDSAMYLCASTVDSYEQYFGPGTRLTVT.

This chain connects TRBV19 to TRBJ2-7, with D maybe TRBD2 (7 bases). This CDR3 is built from 14 residues. Looked up from germline, CDR1 is LNHDA and CDR2 is SQIVND (reference sequence). V was shortened by 3 bases and J by 2 bases, with 11 bases between the two germline ends. The CDR3, as DNA: TGTGCCAGTAGTATGGGGGGGCAGACCTACGAGCAGTACTTC. This encodes CASSMGGQTYEQYF.

V is TRBV4-1 and J is TRBJ1-1; a possible D gene is TRBD1 (5 bases). Trimming removed 5 bases at V and 4 bases at J, with 8 bases between. Per germline, CDR1 MGHRA and CDR2 YSYEKL. The CDR3 loop spans 12 amino acids. CDR3 region: CASSGGGTEAFF. In DNA form, the CDR3 reads TGCGCCAGCAGCGGGGGGGGCACTGAAGCTTTCTTT.

CDR3 amino acids: CASSPPLAGAYEQYF. The CDR3 bases are TGTGCCAGCAGTCCGCCTTTGGCGGGCGCCTACGAGCAGTACTTC. The rearrangement joins TRBV6-2 or TRBV6-3 to TRBJ2-7, with a tentative D call TRBD2 (5 bases). In germline, CDR1 is MNHEY, CDR2 SVGEGT. The length of the CDR3 is 15 residues. V lost 5 bases and J lost 2, with 16 bases in between.

The chain combines TRBV7-2 with TRBJ2-7; 7 bases map to TRBD1. CDR1 and CDR2 (germline): SGHTA, FQGNSA. V trimming: 5 bases; J trimming: 7 bases; junction bases outside the gene matches: 8. This CDR3 contains 13 residues. The CDR3 loop reads CASSKRQGGEQYF. The CDR3 DNA reads TGTGCCAGCAGCAAAAGACAGGGTGGTGAGCAGTACTTC.

V gene TRBV4-1 combines with J gene TRBJ2-7; TRBD1 aligns across 8 bases. Germline V gene data show CDR1 as MGHRA and CDR2 as YSYEKL. V shed 4 bases and J 4 bases; nucleotides not matched to a gene: 3. The CDR3 totals 13 residues. This CDR3 reads CASSLDRAYEQYF. The CDR3 DNA is TGCGCCAGCAGCCTGGACAGGGCTTACGAGCAGTACTTC.

This chain connects TRBV11-3 to TRBJ2-7, with D perhaps TRBD2 (6 bases). Germline loops: CDR1 SGHNT, CDR2 YENEEA. V was pared by 1 base and J by 7 bases, with 11 bases between. The CDR3 has 13 residues. CDR3 DNA: TGTGCCAGCAGCTTAGCTTTGGGGGGTGAGCAGTACTTC. Translation gives CASSLALGGEQYF.

This clone rates as medium-sized. The genes are TRBV4-1 and TRBJ2-5; a weak D match, TRBD1 (6 bases). Germline V gene data show CDR1 as MGHRA and CDR2 as YSYEKL. V lost 4 bases, J lost 5 bases, and 17 bases lay in between. This CDR3 has 15 residues. The CDR3 region is CASSPAGDPRETQYF. Written as DNA, the CDR3 is TGCGCCAGCAGCCCGGCAGGGGACCCCAGGGAGACCCAGTACTTC.

V is TRBV19 and J is TRBJ2-7; TRBD1 aligns across 8 bases. V shed 3 bases and J 1 base; nucleotides not matched to a gene: 5. Per the germline V gene, CDR1 is LNHDA and CDR2 is SQIVND (reference sequence). The CDR3 runs to 15 residues. In nucleotides, the CDR3 is TGTGCCAGTAGTATGTCCGGGACAGGATCCTACGAGCAGTACTTC. It translates to CASSMSGTGSYEQYF.

This clone was observed once. The V and J genes are TRBV29-1 and TRBJ2-5, with 7 bases aligning to TRBD1. The junction had 5 bases not matched to a gene; V was cut back by 3 bases and J by 4 bases. The CDR3 has 13 residues. Germline CDR1 reads SQVTM; CDR2 reads ANQGSEA. CDR3 DNA: TGCAGCGTTGATGGACAGGTATTAGAGACCCAGTACTTC. Protein sequence: CSVDGQVLETQYF. Full variable domain (rest looked up from reference TRBV29-1 and TRBJ2-5): SAVISQKPSRDICQRGTSLTIQCQVDSQVTMMFWYRQQPGQSLTLIATANQGSEATYESGFVIDKFPISRPNLTFSTLTVSNMSPEDSSIYLCSVDGQVLETQYFGPGTRLLVL.

This chain joins TRBV12-5 and TRBJ2-7; D is possibly TRBD2 (6 bases). Trimming pared 2 bases from V and 3 bases from J, leaving 17 bases between. CDR3 length: 16 residues. The germline gives CDR1 LGHNT, CDR2 FRNRAP. The CDR3 DNA reads TGTGCTAGTGGTTTGATCCCCGGGGCGGGAAACTACGAGCAGTACTTC. Residues: CASGLIPGAGNYEQYF.

The rearrangement links TRBV2 to TRBJ1-2, with TRBD1 matching over 10 bases. Trimming cost V 6 bases and J 8 bases; bases outside gene matches: 9. In germline, CDR1 is SNHLY, CDR2 FYNNEI. The CDR3 runs to 14 residues. CDR3 nucleotide sequence: TGTGCCAGCAGACTGGACAGGGGGATTGACGGCTACACCTTC. Translating gives CASRLDRGIDGYTF.

J is TRBJ1-3 and V is TRBV18, with a tentative D call TRBD1 (5 bases). The CDR3 has 14 residues. Trimming removed 8 bases at V and 2 bases at J, with 13 bases between. Germline V gene sequence: CDR1 KGHSH, CDR2 LQKENI. DNA for the CDR3: TGTGCCAGCCAGGGATCCGTCGCTGGAAACACCATATATTTT. Residues: CASQGSVAGNTIYF.

The DNA of the CDR3 is TGTGCCAGCAGCCACCGACTAGCGGAGACCCAGTACTTC. Protein product: CASSHRLAETQYF. The chain couples TRBV3-1 (or the pseudogene TRBV3-2) to TRBJ2-5, with 8 bases fitting TRBD2. After removal of 3 bases from V and 5 bases from J, the junction contained 2 bases not matched to a gene. The CDR3 extends over 13 amino acids. The germline V gene has CDR1 LGHDT and CDR2 YNNKEL (reference sequence).

The genes are TRBV30 and TRBJ2-7, with D perhaps TRBD1 (5 bases). Germline V gene sequence: CDR1 GTSNPN, CDR2 SVGIG (reference sequence). This CDR3 region has 12 residues. V was clipped by 0 bases and J by 4 bases, with 7 bases between them. The CDR3 region has the DNA TGTGCCTGGAGTGTCCCAGGGTACGAGCAGTACTTC. Protein product: CAWSVPGYEQYF.

The chain carries TRBV27 and TRBJ1-2, with 8 bases aligning to TRBD1. The CDR3 covers 17 residues. Germline CDR1 is MNHEY and CDR2 is SMNVEV (reference sequence). V lost 7 bases and J lost 2; bases outside the gene matches: 15. CDR3 sequence: CASTLHFRTGKNYGYTF. In DNA form, the CDR3 reads TGTGCCAGCACCCTCCACTTTAGGACAGGGAAAAACTATGGCTACACCTTC.

The rearrangement uses TRBV16 and TRBJ1-1, with D uncertain. CDR1 is KGHSY, CDR2 FQNENV, per germline. The germline V and J ends were trimmed by 3 bases and 1 base, with 6 bases remaining between them. The CDR3 contains 13 residues. In DNA form, the CDR3 reads TGTGCCAGCAGCCAGGGCAGGAACACTGAAGCTTTCTTT. This sequence encodes CASSQGRNTEAFF.

This chain connects TRBV2 to TRBJ1-2, with a possible D match to TRBD1 (5 bases). Germline V gives CDR1 SNHLY, CDR2 FYNNEI. V was clipped by 7 bases and J by 4 bases, with 10 bases between them. This CDR3 region has 12 residues. CDR3 sequence (DNA): TGTGCCAGCACCCTGGGGGGCTATGGCTACACCTTC. It is translated as CASTLGGYGYTF.

This chain connects TRBV2 to TRBJ2-1, with D perhaps TRBD2 (5 bases). Germline CDR1 reads SNHLY; CDR2 reads FYNNEI. CDR3 length: 11 amino acids. The ends were cut back, 8 bases at V and 7 bases at J, with 9 bases in the middle. The CDR3 DNA is TGTGCCAGCCAACGGGGAAATGAGCAGTTCTTC. Residues: CASQRGNEQFF.

J is TRBJ2-5 and V is TRBV30, with TRBD2 matching 8 bases. CDR1 is GTSNPN and CDR2 is SVGIG in the germline V gene (reference sequence). After removal of 6 bases from V and 0 bases from J, the junction contained 6 bases not matched to a gene. CDR3 length equals 14 residues. The CDR3 sequence is CACSSSGYQETQYF. CDR3 sequence (DNA): TGTGCCTGCAGCTCTAGCGGGTACCAAGAGACCCAGTACTTC.

This clone was seen just once. This chain uses TRBV27 with TRBJ1-1, with TRBD1 as a possible D gene (5 bases). Per germline, CDR1 MNHEY and CDR2 SMNVEV (reference sequence). Trimming cost V 5 bases and J 4 bases, with 20 bases left between them. The CDR3 length is 16 residues. The CDR3 bases are TGTGCCAGCAGTCGATACCCAGGGTATCGAGGCACTGAAGCTTTCTTT. This translates into CASSRYPGYRGTEAFF.

The V and J genes are TRBV11-2 and TRBJ1-1; D is possibly TRBD1 (5 bases). The V end lost 0 bases, the J end lost 3 bases, and 8 bases lay between the germline ends. Germline-derived CDR1 and CDR2 are SGHAT and FQNNGV. There are 14 residues in the CDR3. As DNA, the CDR3 is TGTGCCAGCAGCTTAGATCAGGGTTACACTGAAGCTTTCTTT. Translation: CASSLDQGYTEAFF.

This chain links TRBV6-2 or TRBV6-3 with TRBJ2-7; tentative D call: TRBD1 (5 bases). V was trimmed by 2 bases and J by 6 bases, leaving 8 bases between them. CDR3 length equals 12 residues. From germline, CDR1 is MNHEY and CDR2 SVGEGT. For the CDR3, the DNA is TGTGCCAGCAGTTACCGGCAGGGCGAGCAGTACTTC. This gives the protein CASSYRQGEQYF.